This entry is about one T cell receptor beta chain. CDR3 length equals 16 residues. Germline CDR1 and CDR2: SNHLY and FYNNEI. The V gene lost 10 bases and the J gene lost 1 base, with 17 bases spanning the gap. Original data processing: Nucleated cell counts were estimated from reference gene primer amplification. Here immunoSEQ multiplex PCR was the method, and the copy in TCRdb shows in-frame clones only, minus some. V, J and clone size are those of that table, while D and trimming were read from the DNA. The table includes some 200,000 clones, nearly 80% detected once. The data are from a study of blood T cell repertoires in COVID-19. Overall study context: Samples taken during acute and convalescent COVID-19 were collected in the United States, Italy and Spain. T cells, B-cell-depleted T cells, or PBMCs provided the cDNA or gDNA that served as material.

This sequence joins TRBV2 and TRBJ1-6; no reliable D call. Specimen: peripheral blood. The TCR originated in a woman in her 70s with acute or convalescent COVID-19. CDR3 coding DNA: TGTGCCACCCTAGCCCGGGGAGCATCCTATAATTCACCCCTCCACTTT. Encoded protein: CATLARGASYNSPLHF.